Listed here are 31 T cell receptor beta chains from one sample, sequenced in a study of blood T cell repertoires in COVID-19. Generated by immunoSEQ multiplex PCR, the TCRdb table keeps only in-frame clones and is missing some. Here the sample spans approximately 240,000 clones, about 86% being singletons. Sequenced input: PBMCs or T cells enriched from blood (not recorded which). The receptors were sampled from a woman in her fifties or sixties in a cohort exposed to, infected with or recovered from COVID-19 (not recorded which).

In DNA form, the CDR3 reads TGCGCCAGCAGCTTGGCGGGGACAGGGTCTGAAAAACTGTTTTTT. Its protein product is CASSLAGTGSEKLFF. V usage is TRBV5-1 and J usage is TRBJ1-4; 9 positions match TRBD1. In germline, CDR1 is SGHRS, CDR2 YFSETQ. The V gene end was trimmed by 0 bases and the J gene end by 7 bases; junction bases not matched to a gene: 4. The CDR3 runs to 15 residues.

This clone was seen once. This sequence joins TRBV5-6 and TRBJ2-3; 8 nucleotides line up with TRBD2. This CDR3 is 16 amino acids long. CDR1 is SGHDT and CDR2 is YYEEEE in the germline V gene. V shed 4 bases, J shed 4 bases, and the junction held 11 bases outside the gene matches. The CDR3 loop is CASSQERGLFSDTQYF. CDR3 DNA: TGTGCCAGCAGCCAAGAGCGGGGGCTATTTTCAGATACGCAGTATTTT.

The chain recombines TRBV6-5 with TRBJ2-5, with D possibly TRBD1 on 5 matching bases. The CDR3 has 14 amino acids. V was trimmed by 2 bases and J by 0 bases, leaving 7 bases between them. Germline lookup yields CDR1 MNHEY and CDR2 SVGAGI. Here the CDR3 reads CASSYGANQETQYF. The CDR3 coding sequence is TGTGCCAGCAGTTACGGGGCCAACCAAGAGACCCAGTACTTC.

The chain joins TRBV19 to TRBJ2-1, with TRBD2 matching 11 bases. CDR3 size: 15 residues. Germline loops: CDR1 LNHDA, CDR2 SQIVND (reference sequence). V trimming: 1 base; J trimming: 7 bases; junction bases outside the gene matches: 3. The CDR3: CASSIVAGGLNEQFF. Written as DNA, the CDR3 is TGTGCCAGTAGTATAGTAGCGGGGGGGTTGAATGAGCAGTTCTTC. The variable domain in full, with the rest retrieved from reference TRBV19 and TRBJ2-1, is DGGITQSPKYLFRKEGQNVTLSCEQNLNHDAMYWYRQDPGQGLRLIYYSQIVNDFQKGDIAEGYSVSREKKESFPLTVTSAQKNPTAFYLCASSIVAGGLNEQFFGPGTRLTVL.

V and J are TRBV7-2 and TRBJ2-5, with D tentatively TRBD2 (6 bases). V was trimmed by 5 bases and J by 5 bases, leaving 18 bases between them. Germline lookup yields CDR1 SGHTA and CDR2 FQGNSA. The CDR3 has 15 amino acids. The CDR3 DNA sequence: TGTGCCAGCAGCCCGACGGGACTGATGACGGAGACCCAGTACTTC. Protein product: CASSPTGLMTETQYF.

The J gene is TRBJ2-7, the V gene TRBV4-3; tentatively, D is TRBD1 (7 bases). The CDR3 is 16 amino acids. Germline CDR1 is LGHNA and CDR2 is YSLEER. V lost 4 bases and J lost 2, with 18 bases in between. CDR3 coding DNA: TGCGCCAGCAGCCCTGACGGGGGCAGGGGGGCCTACGAGCAGTACTTC. Translation gives CASSPDGGRGAYEQYF.

The rearrangement links TRBV5-4 to TRBJ1-1; D is possibly TRBD1 (6 bases). Germline CDR1 and CDR2: SGHNT and YYREEE (reference sequence). V lost 4 bases, J lost 1 base, and 11 bases lay in between. The CDR3 length is 14 residues. The CDR3 loop is CASSLRTANTEAFF. The CDR3, as DNA: TGTGCCAGCAGCCTTAGGACAGCGAACACTGAAGCTTTCTTT.

V and J are TRBV27 and TRBJ2-6, with 8 bases that match TRBD1. This CDR3 contains 17 residues. J gave up 2 bases and V 2 bases, and 5 bases lay outside the gene matches. Germline CDR1 reads MNHEY; CDR2 reads SMNVEV (reference sequence). CDR3 nucleotide sequence: TGTGCCAGCAGTTTAGGTGCAGGGGGCGCTGGGGCCAACGTCCTGACTTTC. It encodes CASSLGAGGAGANVLTF.

The rearrangement joins TRBV6-2 or TRBV6-3 to TRBJ2-5; TRBD1 agrees at 11 bases. The V gene's germline CDR1 is MNHEY and CDR2 SVGEGT. The length of the CDR3 is 15 residues. Trimming took 5 bases from V and 5 from J; bases not matched to a gene: 7. The CDR3 DNA is TGTGCCAGCAGTCGGGGACAGGGGGAAAGGGAGACCCAGTACTTC. It yields the protein CASSRGQGERETQYF.

The rearrangement links TRBV5-8 to TRBJ1-5; TRBD1 agrees at 7 bases. From germline, CDR1 is SGHTS and CDR2 YDEGEE. The V gene end was trimmed by 3 bases and the J gene end by 3 bases; junction bases not matched to a gene: 12. The CDR3 consists of 17 residues. CDR3 in amino acids: CASSSGTEEGTNQPQHF. In nucleotides, the CDR3 is TGTGCCAGCAGCTCCGGGACAGAGGAGGGTACCAATCAGCCCCAGCATTTT. The full variable domain, its missing parts supplied by reference TRBV5-8 and TRBJ1-5, is EAGVTQSPTHLIKTRGQQATLRCSPISGHTSVYWYQQALGLGLQFLLWYDEGEERNRGNFPPRFSGRQFPNYSSELNVNALELEDSALYLCASSSGTEEGTNQPQHFGDGTRLSIL.

A single count supports this clone. J is TRBJ2-1 and V is TRBV5-4; 12 bases match TRBD1. The V gene's germline CDR1 is SGHNT and CDR2 YYREEE (reference sequence). J gave up 8 bases and V 4 bases, and 7 bases lay outside the gene matches. This CDR3 comprises 15 residues. CDR3: CASSRGQGARDEQFF. CDR3 DNA: TGTGCCAGCAGCCGGGGACAGGGGGCGAGGGATGAGCAGTTCTTC. Complete variable domain (other parts from reference TRBV5-4 and TRBJ2-1): ETGVTQSPTHLIKTRGQQVTLRCSSQSGHNTVSWYQQALGQGPQFIFQYYREEENGRGNFPPRFSGLQFPNYSSELNVNALELDDSALYLCASSRGQGARDEQFFGPGTRLTVL.

This chain uses TRBV30 with TRBJ1-3; D remains ambiguous. The germline gives CDR1 GTSNPN, CDR2 SVGIG (reference sequence). The CDR3 totals 16 residues. Trimming shortened V by 0 bases and J by 0 bases, and 12 bases separated the two germline ends. The CDR3 DNA reads TGTGCCTGGAGTGTAGGAGGATCCTACTCTGGAAACACCATATATTTT. Translating gives CAWSVGGSYSGNTIYF.

The chain combines TRBV9 with TRBJ1-4, with D possibly TRBD1 on 6 matching bases. Germline V gene data show CDR1 as SGDLS and CDR2 as YYNGEE. The CDR3 runs to 15 residues. V was shortened by 4 bases and J by 8 bases, with 18 bases between the two germline ends. DNA of the CDR3: TGTGCCAGCAGCCTAAGTCTAGGGCAGGGGGAAAAACTGTTTTTT. It is translated as CASSLSLGQGEKLFF.

This rearrangement joins TRBV3-1 (or the pseudogene TRBV3-2) to TRBJ2-5, with 13 nucleotides matching TRBD2. V shed 4 bases, J shed 4 bases, and the junction held 6 bases outside the gene matches. The CDR3 is 16 amino acids. Per the germline V gene, CDR1 is LGHDT and CDR2 is YNNKEL (reference sequence). The CDR3 bases are TGTGCCAGCAGCCTGCGACTAGCGGGGGGCGCAGAGACCCAGTACTTC. It translates to CASSLRLAGGAETQYF.

The genes are TRBV11-1 and TRBJ2-1; no firm D call. The CDR3 is made up of 12 amino acids. The V end lost 8 bases, the J end lost 5 bases, and 10 bases lay between the germline ends. Germline CDR1 reads SGHAT; CDR2 reads FQDESV (reference sequence). CDR3 bases: TGTGCCAGCTCCCTCCGGGACAATGAGCAGTTCTTC. This gives the protein CASSLRDNEQFF.

The J gene is TRBJ2-6, the V gene TRBV4-3; the D gene is possibly TRBD2 (5 bases). The germline gives CDR1 LGHNA, CDR2 YSLEER. V lost 1 base, J lost 0 bases, and 10 bases lay in between. This CDR3 is 17 amino acids long. The CDR3 loop reads CASSQAWRSSGANVLTF. DNA for the CDR3: TGCGCCAGCAGCCAAGCCTGGAGGAGCTCTGGGGCCAACGTCCTGACTTTC.

The V gene is TRBV24-1, the J gene TRBJ2-3; maybe TRBD2 (6 bases). Trimming took 4 bases from V and 6 from J, leaving 10 bases between them. Germline V lookup: CDR1 KGHDR, CDR2 SFDVKD. The CDR3 loop spans 13 amino acids. The CDR3 sequence is CATSDPGRDTQYF. The DNA of the CDR3 is TGTGCCACCAGTGACCCAGGGAGGGATACGCAGTATTTT.

The count of this clone is one. This chain joins TRBV27 and TRBJ1-6; TRBD1 matches at 9 bases. This CDR3 contains 16 residues. Germline CDR1 reads MNHEY; CDR2 reads SMNVEV (reference sequence). The V and J ends lost 5 bases and 9 bases, in that order; junction bases with no gene match: 11. CDR3 sequence reads: CASSKPRGQGSSPLHF. The CDR3 bases are TGTGCCAGCAGTAAACCCCGGGGACAGGGTTCTTCACCCCTCCACTTT.

The gene calls are TRBV19 and TRBJ2-2; possible D gene TRBD1, 5 bases. This CDR3 has 15 residues. Germline values: CDR1 LNHDA, CDR2 SQIVND (reference sequence). With 3 bases removed from V and 11 bases from J, the gap between germline ends came to 19 bases. CDR3 DNA sequence: TGTGCCAGTAGTATCCCTCGACAGTTCCTGGGCGAGCTGTTTTTT. Amino acid sequence: CASSIPRQFLGELFF.

The chain is built from TRBV10-3 and TRBJ1-2; TRBD1 agrees at 12 bases. J lost 6 bases, V lost 5 bases, and 7 bases had no gene match. CDR1 and CDR2 (germline): ENHRY, SYGVKD. The CDR3 runs 15 residues. The CDR3 protein is CAISIPGQGADGYTF. The DNA of the CDR3 is TGTGCCATCAGTATTCCGGGACAGGGGGCGGATGGCTACACCTTC.

The chain uses TRBV9 and TRBJ1-3, with TRBD1 matching 8 bases. The germline V gene has CDR1 SGDLS and CDR2 YYNGEE. The CDR3 has 15 amino acids. Unmatched junction bases numbered 2, after V lost 2 bases and J lost 1 base. The CDR3 is CASSVGTGSGNTIYF. In DNA form, the CDR3 reads TGTGCCAGCAGCGTCGGGACAGGATCTGGAAACACCATATATTTT. Based on the CDR3 plus reference TRBV9 and TRBJ1-3, the full variable domain is DSGVTQTPKHLITATGQRVTLRCSPRSGDLSVYWYQQSLDQGLQFLIQYYNGEERAKGNILERFSAQQFPDLHSELNLSSLELGDSALYFCASSVGTGSGNTIYFGEGSWLTVV.

This clone has a single count. A junction end diverges from the germline sequence, so it may reflect a read error. V and J are TRBV5-6 and TRBJ2-1, with D unresolved. CDR3 length equals 13 residues. The germline CDR1 and CDR2 sequences are SGHDT and YYEEEE. The CDR3 spells CASSLGRYNERFF. DNA of the CDR3: TGTGCCAGCAGCTTGGGCAGATACAATGAGCGGTTCTTC.

This clone turned up a few times. The chain recombines TRBV9 with TRBJ1-1, with 9 bases that match TRBD1. Germline V gene sequence: CDR1 SGDLS, CDR2 YYNGEE. Trimming cost V 3 bases and J 5 bases; bases outside gene matches: 5. This CDR3 contains 14 residues. CDR3 in amino acids: CASSAGTGRTEAFF. The CDR3 nucleotides read TGTGCCAGCAGCGCAGGGACAGGGCGGACTGAAGCTTTCTTT.

This chain links TRBV28 with TRBJ1-2; D might be TRBD1 (6 bases). Trimming took off 6 bases at V and 7 bases at J, with 15 bases between the two ends. Germline lookup yields CDR1 MDHEN and CDR2 SYDVKM. The CDR3 is 13 amino acids. CDR3 residues: CASRGDTPFGYTF. In DNA form, the CDR3 reads TGTGCCAGCAGGGGGGACACGCCGTTTGGCTACACCTTC.

This sequence joins TRBV5-1 and TRBJ2-4; unclear D gene. Germline-derived CDR1 and CDR2 are SGHRS and YFSETQ. The CDR3 length is 13 residues. The V end was cut by 4 bases, the J end by 7 bases, with 12 bases between. This CDR3 reads CASSPVVRNIQYF. The DNA of the CDR3 is TGCGCCAGCAGCCCCGTGGTGAGGAACATTCAGTACTTC.

The genes are TRBV4-3 and TRBJ1-4; D is unresolved. The germline gives CDR1 LGHNA, CDR2 YSLEER. The germline V and J ends were trimmed by 0 bases and 6 bases, with 17 bases remaining between them. The CDR3 extends over 17 amino acids. CDR3 sequence reads: CASSQDPTPGYYEKLFF. The CDR3 DNA sequence: TGCGCCAGCAGCCAAGACCCGACCCCGGGATACTATGAAAAACTGTTTTTT.

This clone appeared a few times. The chain has TRBV30 and TRBJ1-5, with a weak D call TRBD1 (6 bases). The germline V gene encodes CDR1 GTSNPN and CDR2 SVGIG (reference sequence). V gave up 0 bases and J gave up 1 base, with 10 bases separating them. This CDR3 is 15 amino acids long. The CDR3 DNA follows: TGTGCCTGGAGTGTAGGGGGTGGGAGCAATCAGCCCCAGCATTTT. Its translation is CAWSVGGGSNQPQHF.

The J gene is TRBJ1-2, the V gene TRBV6-5; 9 bases agree with TRBD1. Germline V gene lookup returns CDR1 MNHEY and CDR2 SVGAGI. The CDR3 runs to 13 residues. V was pared by 6 bases and J by 7 bases, with 6 bases of the junction left unmatched. The CDR3 DNA reads as TGTGCCAGCAGCCGCACAGGGGGCGGTGGCTACACCTTC. This translates into CASSRTGGGGYTF.

The chain links TRBV7-8 to TRBJ1-2; 8 positions agree with TRBD1. CDR1 and CDR2 (germline): SGHVS, FQNEAQ. V trimming: 0 bases; J trimming: 4 bases; junction bases outside the gene matches: 7. This CDR3 is built from 16 residues. The CDR3 protein is CASSLAHGQGSYGYTF. CDR3 DNA: TGTGCCAGCAGCTTAGCGCACGGACAGGGAAGCTATGGCTACACCTTC.

This chain connects TRBV4-2 to TRBJ2-1; D might be TRBD2 (7 bases). The germline gives CDR1 LGHNA, CDR2 YNFKEQ. With 4 bases removed from V and 7 bases from J, the gap between germline ends came to 23 bases. The length of the CDR3 is 17 residues. The DNA for the CDR3 is TGTGCCAGCAGCCCGAGGGGAGGGGGGCAGGGGCGAAATGAGCAGTTCTTC. It encodes CASSPRGGGQGRNEQFF.

The V and J genes are TRBV7-9 and TRBJ2-1, with 7 bases aligning to TRBD1. The CDR3 spans 14 residues. Germline values: CDR1 SEHNR, CDR2 FQNEAQ (reference sequence). V was clipped by 6 bases and J by 2 bases; unmatched bases: 4. DNA of the CDR3: TGTGCCAGCAGACAAGACAGGGCCTACAATGAGCAGTTCTTC. Its translation: CASRQDRAYNEQFF.